The subject of this entry is one T cell receptor (beta chain). Its antigen is unidentified. The sample comes from a study of beta chain features in type 1 diabetes. All of the sorted populations showed purity greater than 98%. Findings and limits, study-wide: Type 1 diabetes patients showed a moderate but significant shortening of TCRB CDR3s in all four CD4+ subsets. High TCR expression in some cells could lead to their over-representation in cDNA sequencing.

Isolated RNA was reverse transcribed in full, so expressed TCRB transcripts were sequenced. Sequenced by immunoSEQ multiplex PCR; TCRdb stores in-frame clones only, minus some. The sample has around 310,000 clones; roughly 14% are singletons. Trimming took 5 bases from V and 5 from J; bases not matched to a gene: 10. The germline CDR1 and CDR2 sequences are MDHEN and SYDVKM. The CDR3 is made up of 15 amino acids. This chain joins TRBV28 and TRBJ1-2; 8 positions match TRBD1. The sample taken for sequencing was naive CD4+ T cells from blood. This receptor was identified in a young woman with type 1 diabetes. As DNA, the CDR3 is TGTGCCAGCAGTCGCCCGGACAGGGAATCATATGGCTACACCTTC. It specifies CASSRPDRESYGYTF.